The next 32 T cell receptor beta chains were all read from a single sample in a study of blood T cells in healthy people across ages. PCR was performed a second time for roughly 7 to 11 cycles using a sample-barcoded 5' primer and a J-beta primer mix. TCRdb used MiXCR to reprocess the 5' RACE reads, holding one entry per CDR3 protein. The sample yields 1.8 million or so distinct CDR3 sequences, 30% to 40% seen once. The material sequenced was blood. Receptors were obtained from a human donor in good health.

The chain employs TRBV20-1 and TRBJ2-5, with 13 bases that match TRBD2. V was pared by 3 bases and J by 4 bases, with 2 bases of the junction left unmatched. The CDR3 extends over 14 amino acids. Per germline, CDR1 DFQATT and CDR2 SNEGSKA (reference sequence). In DNA, the CDR3 is TGCAGTGCTAGGGGACTAGCGGGGATAGAGACCCAGTACTTC. This encodes CSARGLAGIETQYF.

The rearrangement joins TRBV12-3 or TRBV12-4 to TRBJ2-3; 7 nucleotides agree with TRBD2. The length of the CDR3 is 13 residues. V shed 11 bases and J 4 bases; nucleotides not matched to a gene: 9. CDR3 sequence reads: CACTGGSADTQYF. CDR3 DNA: TGTGCCTGCACGGGGGGATCCGCAGATACGCAGTATTTT.

Of note for this clonotype: The conserved phenylalanine or tryptophan normally closing the CDR3 is absent here, so this likely arose from a read error. This sequence joins TRBV10-3 and TRBJ1-1, with D possibly being TRBD1 (6 bases). CDR1 and CDR2 from the germline V gene are ENHRY and SYGVKD. Trimming left V 0 bases short and J 2 bases short, with 10 bases between. This CDR3 spans 15 amino acids. The CDR3 DNA reads TGTGCCATCAGTGAGTCGCAGGGGCTCAACACTGAAGCTTTCCTT. Protein sequence: CAISESQGLNTEAFL.

The V and J genes are TRBV6-2 or TRBV6-3 and TRBJ2-2; weak D call: TRBD1 (6 bases). V shed 6 bases and J shed 3 bases, with 14 bases lying between them. CDR1 is MNHEY and CDR2 is SVGEGT in the germline V gene. The CDR3 has 15 amino acids. This CDR3 is CASRFGQLDTGELFF. CDR3 sequence (DNA): TGTGCCAGCAGATTCGGACAGCTCGACACCGGGGAGCTGTTTTTT.

The chain has TRBV13 and TRBJ1-1, with a possible D match to TRBD1 (6 bases). V shed 5 bases and J shed 3 bases, with 19 bases lying between them. Germline CDR1 is PRHDT and CDR2 is FYEKMQ (reference sequence). CDR3 length equals 16 residues. The CDR3, as DNA: TGTGCCAGCAGCCCCCAGACAGGTAGAGTATACACTGAAGCTTTCTTT. Amino acids: CASSPQTGRVYTEAFF.

The V gene is TRBV12-3 or TRBV12-4, the J gene TRBJ1-1, with 9 positions matching TRBD1. The CDR3 is 15 amino acids. Unmatched junction bases numbered 8, after V lost 4 bases and J lost 5 bases. The CDR3 sequence: CASSSMTGGGTEAFF. The CDR3 nucleotides are TGTGCCAGCAGTTCCATGACAGGGGGGGGGACTGAAGCTTTCTTT.

Note on this clonotype: At one end, the junction sequence differs from germline, possibly due to a read error. The chain is built from TRBV5-6 and TRBJ2-5, with D hard to call. This CDR3 contains 12 residues. Germline V CDR1 and CDR2: SGHDT, YYEEEE. The chain's CDR3 is CVSSLYQETQYF. As DNA, the CDR3 is TGTGTCAGCAGTTTGTACCAAGAGACCCAGTACTTC. The full variable domain, its missing parts supplied by reference TRBV5-6 and TRBJ2-5, is DAGVTQSPTHLIKTRGQQVTLRCSPKSGHDTVSWYQQALGQGPQFIFQYYEEEERQRGNFPDRFSGHQFPNYSSELNVNALLLGDSALYLCVSSLYQETQYFGPGTRLLVL.

V usage is TRBV6-2 or TRBV6-3 and J usage is TRBJ2-3, with TRBD1 identical over 8 bases. From germline, CDR1 is MNHEY and CDR2 SVGEGT. This CDR3 region has 20 residues. The V gene end was trimmed by 2 bases and the J gene end by 0 bases; junction bases not matched to a gene: 16. The CDR3 nucleotides read TGTGCCAGCAGTTACGGCTTTCCGGGACAGGACGGGGGTAGCACAGATACGCAGTATTTT. This gives the protein CASSYGFPGQDGGSTDTQYF.

The genes are TRBV10-3 and TRBJ2-5, with D perhaps being TRBD1 or TRBD2 (6 bases each). The end of the DNA aligns better with TRBJ2-7, so the J call may be wrong. Germline V gene lookup returns CDR1 ENHRY and CDR2 SYGVKD. This CDR3 is 15 amino acids long. CDR3 loop: CAISGEVTGPYEQYF. The CDR3 DNA follows: TGTGCCATCAGTGGGGAGGTGACAGGCCCTTACGAGCAGTACTTC.

The genes are TRBV3-1 and TRBJ1-1, with TRBD1 as a possible D gene (6 bases). Germline values: CDR1 LGHDT, CDR2 YNNKEL (reference sequence). The CDR3 extends over 15 amino acids. V lost 0 bases, J lost 6 bases, and 14 bases lay in between. As DNA, the CDR3 is TGTGCCAGCAGCCAAGATCGCAGGGGATCAGCTGAAGCTTTCTTT. Its translation is CASSQDRRGSAEAFF. The whole variable domain, remainder taken from reference TRBV3-1 and TRBJ1-1, is DTAVSQTPKYLVTQMGNDKSIKCEQNLGHDTMYWYKQDSKKFLKIMFSYNNKELIINETVPNRFSPKSPDKAHLNLHINSLELGDSAVYFCASSQDRRGSAEAFFGQGTRLTVV.

The chain couples TRBV6-1 to TRBJ2-1; the D is unclear. The germline V and J ends were trimmed by 6 bases and 4 bases, with 13 bases remaining between them. The CDR3 covers 14 residues. CDR1 and CDR2 (germline): MNHNS, SASEGT. The CDR3 DNA reads as TGTGCCAGCAGGGAACAGATAACTTACAATGAGCAGTTCTTC. This sequence encodes CASREQITYNEQFF.

This clonotype was counted once. The chain recombines TRBV20-1 with TRBJ2-4; D is undetermined. The J call is in doubt because the DNA end fits TRBJ2-7 better. The CDR3 extends over 18 amino acids. CDR1 DFQATT and CDR2 SNEGSKA come from the germline V gene (reference sequence). The CDR3 sequence: CSARGPPPRWHMTYEQYF. CDR3 DNA: TGCAGTGCTAGAGGTCCGCCCCCCCGGTGGCATATGACCTACGAGCAGTACTTC.

V usage is TRBV5-1 and J usage is TRBJ2-3; TRBD1 or TRBD2 may be the D gene (5 bases each). Trimming shortened V by 2 bases and J by 6 bases, and 19 bases separated the two germline ends. CDR1 is SGHRS, CDR2 YFSETQ, per germline. The CDR3 spans 16 residues. The CDR3 DNA follows: TGCGCCAGCAGCTTACGACAGTCTTTCGGGGTGGATACGCAGTATTTT. Encoded protein: CASSLRQSFGVDTQYF.

As regards this clonotype: The junction shows a germline mismatch at one end, possibly a read error. The CDR3 sequence is CASTTPGEADVLTF. In nucleotides, the CDR3 is TGTGCCAGCACCACCCCGGGGGAGGCCGACGTCCTGACTTTC. This sequence joins TRBV9 and TRBJ2-6; D possibly corresponds to TRBD2 (6 bases). The CDR3 has 14 residues. Germline-derived CDR1 and CDR2 are SGDLS and YYNGEE.

In this sample, this clonotype turned up many times. The V and J genes are TRBV20-1 and TRBJ1-2, with D perhaps matching TRBD1 (6 bases). The CDR3 is 13 amino acids. Germline loops: CDR1 DFQATT, CDR2 SNEGSKA (reference sequence). V was pared by 5 bases and J by 6 bases, with 16 bases between. CDR3: CSARLRGQNGYTF. The CDR3, as DNA: TGCAGTGCTCGCCTCAGGGGTCAAAATGGCTACACCTTC.

The V and J genes are TRBV7-2 and TRBJ2-4; D remains ambiguous. V was cut by 5 bases and J by 0 bases, with 14 bases left in between. This CDR3 has 16 residues. Germline loops: CDR1 SGHTA, CDR2 FQGNSA. As DNA, the CDR3 is TGTGCCAGCAGCCCACCGACGGTACTAGCCAAAAACATTCAGTACTTC. This gives the protein CASSPPTVLAKNIQYF.

There are a few counts of this clonotype. The rearrangement links TRBV29-1 to TRBJ1-1, with 8 bases fitting TRBD1. The J segment lost 7 bases and the V segment lost 6 bases, leaving 13 bases of the junction unmatched. The germline V gene encodes CDR1 SQVTM and CDR2 ANQGSEA. CDR3 length: 14 residues. In DNA, the CDR3 is TGCAGCGTCCCTAAGTCGGACAGGGACCTTGAAGCTTTCTTT. This sequence encodes CSVPKSDRDLEAFF.

There are a few counts of this clonotype. V and J are TRBV11-2 and TRBJ2-5; 9 bases are a match to TRBD2. The J segment lost 4 bases and the V segment lost 5 bases, leaving 11 bases of the junction unmatched. CDR1 and CDR2 from the germline V gene are SGHAT and FQNNGV. The CDR3 totals 16 residues. The CDR3 DNA reads TGTGCCAGCAGCGCGGGTAGCGGGGGTTTCGGAGAGACCCAGTACTTC. Amino acid sequence: CASSAGSGGFGETQYF.

The rearrangement links TRBV6-2 or TRBV6-3 to TRBJ2-2; unclear D gene. Trimming took 7 bases from V and 0 from J, leaving 6 bases between them. CDR3 length equals 13 residues. The germline CDR1 and CDR2 sequences are MNHEY and SVGEGT. The chain's CDR3 is CASTGSNTGELFF. Written as DNA, the CDR3 is TGTGCCAGCACGGGCTCGAACACCGGGGAGCTGTTTTTT.

The chain carries TRBV10-3 and TRBJ2-3; D is perhaps TRBD2 (5 bases). V was pared by 0 bases and J by 0 bases, with 7 bases between. CDR3 length: 15 amino acids. From germline, CDR1 is ENHRY and CDR2 SYGVKD. The CDR3 DNA reads TGTGCCATCAGTGAGTCACTAGATAGCACAGATACGCAGTATTTT. This sequence encodes CAISESLDSTDTQYF.

A note on this clonotype: Likely a read error: the CDR3 ends without its conserved phenylalanine or tryptophan. The chain couples TRBV5-1 to TRBJ2-6; D is unresolved. Trimming left V 0 bases short and J 0 bases short, with 4 bases between. The CDR3 is made up of 15 amino acids. Germline loops: CDR1 SGHRS, CDR2 YFSETQ. The CDR3 loop is CASSLGGSGANVLTS. The CDR3 DNA reads TGCGCCAGCAGCTTGGGGGGCTCTGGGGCCAACGTCCTGACTTCC.

The genes are TRBV30 and TRBJ1-1; 8 bases agree with TRBD1. The CDR3 sequence is 13 residues long. Per germline, CDR1 GTSNPN and CDR2 SVGIG (reference sequence). V dropped 3 bases and J dropped 10; count of bases not matched to a gene: 10. CDR3 in amino acids: CAWRKQGALVAFF. For the CDR3, the DNA is TGTGCCTGGAGGAAGCAGGGGGCGTTGGTAGCTTTCTTT.

The V and J genes are TRBV7-2 and TRBJ2-1; 11 bases map to TRBD2. Germline V gene lookup returns CDR1 SGHTA and CDR2 FQGNSA. This CDR3 has 15 amino acids. Trimming at V came to 0 bases and at J to 15 bases, leaving 10 bases not matched to a gene. CDR3 sequence (DNA): TGTGCCAGCAGCTTAGCGCCTATCCGACTAGCGGGGATGTTCTTC. It translates to CASSLAPIRLAGMFF.

This chain connects TRBV9 to TRBJ1-2; D might be TRBD1 (6 bases). The CDR3 contains 14 residues. Per the germline V gene, CDR1 is SGDLS and CDR2 is YYNGEE. Trimming took off 8 bases at V and 5 bases at J, with 19 bases between the two ends. The CDR3 loop is CASSPSGGQYGYTF. Here the CDR3 DNA reads TGTGCCAGTAGCCCCTCCGGGGGGCAGTATGGCTACACCTTC.

This chain connects TRBV10-3 to TRBJ2-7; D is tentatively TRBD1 or TRBD2 (6 bases each). Trimming pared 0 bases from V and 4 bases from J, leaving 16 bases between. Germline CDR1 reads ENHRY; CDR2 reads SYGVKD. The CDR3 runs to 16 residues. The CDR3 loop is CAISESGGFDLYEQYF. The DNA for the CDR3 is TGTGCCATCAGTGAGTCAGGGGGGTTCGACCTATACGAGCAGTACTTC.

This clonotype turned up a few times. V gene TRBV28 combines with J gene TRBJ2-1; 8 nucleotides align to TRBD1. The J segment lost 7 bases and the V segment lost 6 bases, leaving 11 bases of the junction unmatched. The CDR3 runs 15 residues. Germline assignment: CDR1 MDHEN and CDR2 SYDVKM. CDR3 protein: CASSKRQGIMNEQFF. CDR3 bases: TGTGCCAGCAGCAAGAGACAGGGGATTATGAATGAGCAGTTCTTC.

V and J are TRBV29-1 and TRBJ1-1; possibly TRBD1 for D (5 bases). The V end lost 6 bases, the J end lost 11 bases, and 19 bases lay between the germline ends. CDR1 and CDR2 from the germline V gene are SQVTM and ANQGSEA. This CDR3 is built from 12 residues. This chain's CDR3 is CSVRGRYFGAFF. In DNA form, the CDR3 reads TGCAGCGTGAGGGGCAGATACTTTGGGGCTTTCTTT.

This clonotype has more than one count but fewer than ten. The CDR3 DNA follows: TGCAGTGCTAGGGACGACCAAGGGGAGCAGTACTTC. Amino acid sequence: CSARDDQGEQYF. This chain joins TRBV20-1 and TRBJ2-7; D ambiguous. Germline lookup yields CDR1 DFQATT and CDR2 SNEGSKA (reference sequence). The CDR3 has 12 amino acids. Trimming shortened V by 3 bases and J by 7 bases, and 13 bases separated the two germline ends.

The V call is TRBV5-5, the J call TRBJ2-5; a weak D match, TRBD2 (5 bases). Trimming left V 4 bases short and J 11 bases short, with 15 bases between. CDR1 SGHKS and CDR2 YYEKEE come from the germline V gene (reference sequence). The CDR3 loop spans 12 amino acids. The CDR3 protein is CASSPQDWEQYF. The DNA of the CDR3 is TGTGCCAGCAGCCCCCAGGACTGGGAGCAGTACTTC. Drawing the rest from reference TRBV5-5 and TRBJ2-5, the complete variable domain is DAGVTQSPTHLIKTRGQQVTLRCSPISGHKSVSWYQQVLGQGPQFIFQYYEKEERGRGNFPDRFSARQFPNYSSELNVNALLLGDSALYLCASSPQDWEQYFGPGTRLLVL.

This clonotype occurred once. Since a much larger clone is just one base distant, this may be a read error. V is TRBV20-1 and J is TRBJ2-1, with 7 positions matching TRBD2. Germline CDR1 is DFQATT and CDR2 is SNEGSKA (reference sequence). The ends lost 6 bases at V and 0 bases at J; junction bases unmatched: 11. The CDR3 consists of 16 residues. CDR3 DNA: TGCAGTGCGGAGGAAAGCGGGGCCAACTCCTACAATGAGCAGTTCTTC. It is translated as CSAEESGANSYNEQFF.

The chain links TRBV12-3 or TRBV12-4 to TRBJ1-2; possibly TRBD1 for D (5 bases). This CDR3 comprises 16 residues. V was pared by 3 bases and J by 6 bases, with 20 bases between. The CDR3 region has the DNA TGTGCCAGCAGTTTGTTCGGTGACAGACGTGTTGATGGCTACACCTTC. Translating gives CASSLFGDRRVDGYTF.

This clonotype has just a few counts. This chain links TRBV12-3 or TRBV12-4 with TRBJ2-3, with D perhaps TRBD2 (7 bases). The CDR3 totals 16 residues. V was cut by 6 bases and J by 5 bases, with 21 bases left in between. CDR3 DNA: TGTGCCAGCAGACGCAGGGGAGGGCTAGCGAAAGATACGCAGTATTTT. Translated: CASRRRGGLAKDTQYF.